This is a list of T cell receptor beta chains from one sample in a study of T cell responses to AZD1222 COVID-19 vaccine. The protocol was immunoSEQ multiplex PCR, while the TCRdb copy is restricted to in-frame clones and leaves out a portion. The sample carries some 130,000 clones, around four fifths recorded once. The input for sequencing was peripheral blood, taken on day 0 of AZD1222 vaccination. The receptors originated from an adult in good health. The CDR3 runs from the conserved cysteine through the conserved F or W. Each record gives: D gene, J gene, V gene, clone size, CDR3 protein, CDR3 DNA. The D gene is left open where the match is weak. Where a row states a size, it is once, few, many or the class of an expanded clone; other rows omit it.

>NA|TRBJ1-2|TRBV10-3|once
CAISRDGNYGYTF
TGTGCCATCAGTCGGGACGGAAACTATGGCTACACCTTC
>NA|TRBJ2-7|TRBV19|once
CASSITGTHEQYF
TGTGCCAGTAGTATCACCGGGACCCACGAGCAGTACTTC
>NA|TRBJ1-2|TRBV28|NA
CASSFVGARYGYTF
TGTGCCAGCAGTTTCGTGGGGGCTCGGTATGGCTACACCTTC
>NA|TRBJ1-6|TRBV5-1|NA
CASSVKDSVNSPLHF
TGCGCCAGCAGCGTCAAGGACAGTGTTAATTCACCCCTCCACTTT
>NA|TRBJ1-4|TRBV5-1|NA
CASAPRGATNEKLFF
TGCGCCAGCGCCCCCCGGGGAGCAACTAATGAAAAACTGTTTTTT
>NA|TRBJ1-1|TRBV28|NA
CASSLPGTLNTEAFF
TGTGCCAGCAGTTTGCCGGGGACTCTGAACACTGAAGCTTTCTTT
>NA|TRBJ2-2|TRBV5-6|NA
CASSPRGWANTGELFF
TGTGCCAGCAGCCCTCGGGGTTGGGCAAACACCGGGGAGCTGTTTTTT
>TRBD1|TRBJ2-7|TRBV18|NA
CASSPQDRGSYEQYF
TGTGCCAGCTCACCACAGGACAGGGGAAGCTACGAGCAGTACTTC
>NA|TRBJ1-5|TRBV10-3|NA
CAISRDQVGQPQHF
TGTGCCATCAGTCGGGACCAGGTGGGTCAGCCCCAGCATTTT
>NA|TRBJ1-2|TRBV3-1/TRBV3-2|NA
CASSLGTYGYTF
TGTGCCAGCAGCCTGGGGACCTATGGCTACACCTTC
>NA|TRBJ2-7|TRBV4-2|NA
CASSQAWQLSYEQYF
TGTGCCAGCAGCCAAGCTTGGCAATTGAGCTACGAGCAGTACTTC
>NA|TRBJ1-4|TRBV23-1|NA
CASTGRGVREKLFF
TGCGCCAGCACCGGTAGGGGCGTTCGGGAAAAACTGTTTTTT
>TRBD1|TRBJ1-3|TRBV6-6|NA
CASSYSDRVGGNTIYF
TGTGCCAGCAGTTACAGCGACAGGGTCGGGGGAAACACCATATATTTT
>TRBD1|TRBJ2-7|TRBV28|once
CASSFGDRDYEQYF
TGTGCCAGCAGTTTCGGAGACAGGGACTACGAGCAGTACTTC
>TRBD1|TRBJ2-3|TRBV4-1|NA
CASSQEPGAGGRDTQYF
TGCGCCAGCAGCCAAGAGCCCGGTGCAGGGGGCAGAGATACGCAGTATTTT
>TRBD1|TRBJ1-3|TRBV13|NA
CASSLGGDRGLSGNTIYF
TGTGCCAGCAGCTTAGGGGGGGACAGGGGACTCTCTGGAAACACCATATATTTT
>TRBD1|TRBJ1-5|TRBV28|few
CASSSDRVGQPQHF
TGTGCCAGCAGTTCGGACAGGGTTGGTCAGCCCCAGCATTTT
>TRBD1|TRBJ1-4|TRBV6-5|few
CASTRDRSNEKLFF
TGTGCCAGCACCCGGGACAGGTCTAATGAAAAACTGTTTTTT
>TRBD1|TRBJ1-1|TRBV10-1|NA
CASSEAGGLNTEAFF
TGCGCCAGCAGTGAGGCAGGGGGCCTGAACACTGAAGCTTTCTTT
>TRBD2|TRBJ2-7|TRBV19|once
CASSTGLIYEQYF
TGTGCCAGTAGTACGGGACTAATCTACGAGCAGTACTTC
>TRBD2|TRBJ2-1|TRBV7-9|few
CASSLAGLAYNEQFF
TGTGCCAGCAGCTTAGCGGGACTAGCCTACAATGAGCAGTTCTTC
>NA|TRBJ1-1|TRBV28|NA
CASSLTMGGGGGGRHTEAFF
TGTGCCAGCAGTTTAACAATGGGAGGAGGCGGGGGCGGACGGCACACTGAAGCTTTCTTT